This TCR beta chain was obtained from a study of human T cells and chemical hapten exposure. Overall study: Patients, largely female, had alopecia areata, totalis or universalis. General study results and limits: Sensitization with DPC brought no change to TCRs above 1 in 1000 in frequency. A positive correlation with patch test score was shown by PT1 expanded TCR counts.

TCRdb processed the RACE reads anew with MiXCR; each CDR3 protein has one entry. The sample has about 360,000 distinct CDR3 sequences, under 9% seen once; the top ten hold roughly 8%. The CDR3 is made up of 13 amino acids. The V gene's germline CDR1 is MNHEY and CDR2 SVGAGI. Trimming cost V 7 bases and J 4 bases; bases outside gene matches: 4. This clonotype was observed many times. Its antigen is unknown. Indicated time point: patch test 1, 2 weeks after DPC sensitization. Treatment in this sample: therapeutic diphenylcyclopropenone sensitization with weekly scalp DPC. Extraction of total RNA was performed on unfractionated whole blood.

Sequencing was performed on whole blood, taken in connection with sensitization to the hapten diphenylcyclopropenone (DPC). V gene TRBV6-5 combines with J gene TRBJ2-1; 7 bases align to TRBD1. This clonotype was obtained from a young woman with alopecia areata. Some clones in this sample may be carry-over from other donors' samples. CDR3 amino acids: CASTRQGYNEQFF. CDR3 bases: TGTGCCAGCACCCGACAGGGATACAATGAGCAGTTCTTC.